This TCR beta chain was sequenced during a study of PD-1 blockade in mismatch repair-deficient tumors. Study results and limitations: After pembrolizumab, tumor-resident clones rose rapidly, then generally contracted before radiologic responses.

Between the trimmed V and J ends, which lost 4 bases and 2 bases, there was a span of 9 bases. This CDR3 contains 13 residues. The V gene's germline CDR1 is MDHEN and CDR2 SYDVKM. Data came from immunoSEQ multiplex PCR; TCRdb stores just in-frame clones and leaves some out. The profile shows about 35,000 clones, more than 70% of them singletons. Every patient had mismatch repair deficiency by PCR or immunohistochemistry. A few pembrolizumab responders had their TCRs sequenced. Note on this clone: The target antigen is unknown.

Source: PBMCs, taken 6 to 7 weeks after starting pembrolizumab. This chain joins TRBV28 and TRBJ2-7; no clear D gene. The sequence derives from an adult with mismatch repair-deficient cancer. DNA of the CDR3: TGTGCCAGCAGTTCGTCTAATACCTACGAGCAGTACTTC. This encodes CASSSSNTYEQYF.